This TCR beta chain stems from a study of molecular identifiers for immune sequencing clone quantification. The authors built bulk TCR libraries by previously described methods with listed TCR primers. MiXCR, run by TCRdb on the PCR reads, gives a single entry per CDR3 protein. This sample has under 600,000 distinct CDR3 sequences, with about a quarter found just once. CDR1 SGHTA and CDR2 FQGNSA come from the germline V gene. This CDR3 region has 13 residues. Remarks on this clonotype: A much larger clone lies one base from this, so it may be a read error.

The chain uses TRBV7-2 and TRBJ2-3; D gene ambiguous. The TCR originated in a human donor in good health. Some libraries in this study had Jurkat cell RNA spiked in. Sequenced input: naive CD8+ T cells from blood, with Jurkat cell RNA spiked in. As to subset: FACS-sorted CD8+CD4-CCR7+CD45RA+ naive T cells. CDR3 amino acids: CASSEVSGDTRYF. CDR3 coding DNA: TGTGCCAGCAGCGAGGTCTCAGGCGATACGCGGTATTTT.